Listed below are T cell receptor beta chains from one sample, sequenced in a study of metastatic and nonmetastatic thyroid tumors. TCRdb re-called the PCR reads with MiXCR. Of tens of thousands of clones in the sample, less than 25% were seen once. Sequenced: blood. The receptor set was obtained from a female donor with papillary thyroid cancer or a benign thyroid nodule (not recorded which). Some clones in this sample may be carry-over from other donors' samples. Both conserved end residues are part of each CDR3. The D gene is left open where the match is weak. Clone size is shown for a subset of rows, as once, few, many or a class of expanded clone.

CDR3 DNA: TGCGCCAGCAGCTTTACGGTAAACTATGGCTACACCTTC; CDR3 protein: CASSFTVNYGYTF; V gene: TRBV5-1; D gene: NA; clone size: many; J gene: TRBJ1-2; CDR3 length: 13
CDR3 DNA: TGTGCCTGGAGTCGACAGACTCACACTGAAGCTTTCTTT; CDR3 protein: CAWSRQTHTEAFF; V gene: TRBV30; D gene: NA; clone size: NA; J gene: TRBJ1-1; CDR3 length: 13
CDR3 DNA: TGTGCCAGCAGCGGAGACACAGATACGCAGTATTTT; CDR3 protein: CASSGDTDTQYF; V gene: TRBV2; D gene: NA; clone size: few; J gene: TRBJ2-3; CDR3 length: 12
CDR3 DNA: TGTGCCAGCAGTTTGACAGGGGCACCCCTCCACTTT; CDR3 protein: CASSLTGAPLHF; V gene: TRBV12-3/TRBV12-4; D gene: TRBD1; clone size: few; J gene: TRBJ1-6; CDR3 length: 12
CDR3 DNA: TGCAGTGCCCGTATCGACACAGATACGCAGTATTTT; CDR3 protein: CSARIDTDTQYF; V gene: TRBV20-1; D gene: NA; clone size: many; J gene: TRBJ2-3; CDR3 length: 12
CDR3 DNA: TGCAGTGCTAGAGATGGGAGCGGGAGACCCTACAATGAGCAGTTCTTC; CDR3 protein: CSARDGSGRPYNEQFF; V gene: TRBV20-1; D gene: TRBD2; clone size: NA; J gene: TRBJ2-1; CDR3 length: 16
CDR3 DNA: TGTGCCAGCAGCTTGACTAGCGGTTCCTACGAGCAGTACTTC; CDR3 protein: CASSLTSGSYEQYF; V gene: TRBV7-2; D gene: TRBD2; clone size: many; J gene: TRBJ2-7; CDR3 length: 14
CDR3 DNA: TGTGCCAGTTCTCCAGCGGGGCGACCCACTGAAGCTTTCTTT; CDR3 protein: CASSPAGRPTEAFF; V gene: TRBV19; D gene: NA; clone size: many; J gene: TRBJ1-1; CDR3 length: 14
CDR3 DNA: TGTGCCAGCAGCACTACTAGCGAGAGCTCCTACAATGATCAGTTCTTC; CDR3 protein: CASSTTSESSYNDQFF; V gene: TRBV7-6; D gene: TRBD2; clone size: once; J gene: TRBJ2-1; CDR3 length: 16
CDR3 DNA: TGTGCCAGCAGCTCATGGAGGGCCGGGGAGCTGTTTTTT; CDR3 protein: CASSSWRAGELFF; V gene: TRBV6-1; D gene: NA; clone size: NA; J gene: TRBJ2-2; CDR3 length: 13
CDR3 DNA: TGCGCCAGCAGCTTGGGGATTAGCGGGAGTTTGGAGACCCAGTACTTC; CDR3 protein: CASSLGISGSLETQYF; V gene: TRBV5-1; D gene: TRBD2; clone size: NA; J gene: TRBJ2-5; CDR3 length: 16
CDR3 DNA: TGCGCCAGCAGCCAGGTAAAAGGGACATCAGCAAACTATGGCTACACCTTC; CDR3 protein: CASSQVKGTSANYGYTF; V gene: TRBV4-1; D gene: NA; clone size: NA; J gene: TRBJ1-2; CDR3 length: 17